Listed below are T cell receptor beta chains from one sample, sequenced in a study of cytomegalovirus exposure and HLA in healthy donors. Clones were read by immunoSEQ multiplex PCR, and TCRdb kept only the in-frame ones, dropping some. The sample contains 150,000 or so clones, over 65% of which appear only once. Input material: PBMCs. All receptors come from a female donor in good health and CMV-seronegative. Each CDR3 is given with its conserved first and last residue. Each record gives: J gene, clone size, V gene, D gene, CDR3 DNA, CDR3 protein. The D gene is left open where the match is weak. Only part of the rows carry a size: once, few, many, or a class if the clone is expanded.

TRBJ2-5 | . | TRBV7-9 | . | TGTGCCAGCAGCTTAGCTGGAGGGGAGACCCAGTACTTC | CASSLAGGETQYF
TRBJ2-2 | . | TRBV4-3 | . | TGCGCCAGCGGACTGGCGAACACCGGGGAGCTGTTTTTT | CASGLANTGELFF
TRBJ2-2 | . | TRBV7-3 | . | TGTGCCAGCAGCTTACAGATGAACACCGGGGAGCTGTTTTTT | CASSLQMNTGELFF
TRBJ2-6 | . | TRBV7-9 | . | TGTGCCAGCAGCGGATCTCGGACAAACGGAGCCTCTGGGGCCAACGTCCTGACTTTC | CASSGSRTNGASGANVLTF
TRBJ2-7 | once | TRBV6-5 | TRBD1 | TGTGCCAGCACCCCGACAGGGGGCTCCTACGAGCAGTACTTC | CASTPTGGSYEQYF
TRBJ2-4 | . | TRBV30 | TRBD1 | TGTGCCTGGGGACAGGCCCAAAACATTCAGTACTTC | CAWGQAQNIQYF
TRBJ1-3 | few | TRBV25-1 | . | TGTGCCAGCAGTGACAGGTCTGGAAACACCATATATTTT | CASSDRSGNTIYF
TRBJ1-2 | few | TRBV7-9 | . | TGTGCCAGCAGCCCCTCTCGGGGTTTTGGTGGCTACACCTTC | CASSPSRGFGGYTF
TRBJ2-2 | . | TRBV9 | . | TGTGCCAGCACGGGAGTTAGCGGGGAGCTGTTTTTT | CASTGVSGELFF
TRBJ2-5 | . | TRBV6-5 | TRBD2 | TGTGCCAGCAGTTTAAGCGGGGGCTTAGAGACCCAGTACTTC | CASSLSGGLETQYF
TRBJ1-2 | few | TRBV5-8 | . | TGTGCCAGCAGCTTGGCCCGTTCAGGCGTCCTTGGCTACACCTTC | CASSLARSGVLGYTF
TRBJ1-2 | few | TRBV4-3 | . | TGCGCCAGCAGCCAAGAGCCCGCGGAGAGGGTCTATGGCTACACCTTC | CASSQEPAERVYGYTF
TRBJ1-2 | . | TRBV21-1 | . | TGTGCCAGCGTACATGACATTCCCCACTATGGCTACACCTTC | CASVHDIPHYGYTF
TRBJ1-1 | . | TRBV5-1 | . | TGCGCCAGCAGCTTGGTTACAGGGTTGAACACTGAAGCTTTCTTT | CASSLVTGLNTEAFF
TRBJ2-3 | . | TRBV28 | TRBD1 | TGTGCCAGCAGTTTAGCGGACAGGGTAACAGATACGCAGTATTTT | CASSLADRVTDTQYF
TRBJ2-1 | . | TRBV7-3 | . | TGTGCCAGCAGCTCGACAGCTACCCTATCGGTTGACAATGAGCAGTTCTTC | CASSSTATLSVDNEQFF
TRBJ1-1 | . | TRBV5-4 | . | TGTGCCAGCAGCTCAGATGCGGCCGTCCGTGAAGCTTTCTTT | CASSSDAAVREAFF
TRBJ1-5 | . | TRBV30 | . | TGTGCCTGGAGGGCAGGGGGCAATCAGCCCCAGCATTTT | CAWRAGGNQPQHF
TRBJ1-6 | . | TRBV19 | . | TGTGCCAGTAGACAGGGCGTATCATCCCCCCTCCACTTT | CASRQGVSSPLHF
TRBJ2-1 | . | TRBV14 | . | TGTGCCAGCAGCCAAGACCCCCCGAGGGCGCAGTTCTTC | CASSQDPPRAQFF
TRBJ2-4 | . | TRBV7-2 | . | TGTGCCAGCAGCTTGGCGACCCTAGCCAAAAACAGTCAGTACTTC | CASSLATLAKNSQYF
TRBJ2-3 | few | TRBV5-6 | . | TGTGCCAGCAGCTTTATCGCGCCCACAGATACGCAGTATTTT | CASSFIAPTDTQYF
TRBJ1-4 | . | TRBV4-2 | . | TGTGCCAGCAGCCAAGATCGTGAAAAACTGTTTTTT | CASSQDREKLFF
TRBJ2-1 | . | TRBV20-1 | . | TGCAGTGCTTACTCCTGGTGGGAGCAGTTCTTC | CSAYSWWEQFF
TRBJ2-5 | once | TRBV7-8 | TRBD1 | TGTGCCAGCAGCCCAAGACAGGGGGTGGGAGAGACCCAGTACTTC | CASSPRQGVGETQYF
TRBJ1-5 | . | TRBV5-8 | . | TGTGCCAGCAGCTTTTGGCAGGGTGCCTATCAGCCCCAGCATTTT | CASSFWQGAYQPQHF
TRBJ2-4 | . | TRBV2 | TRBD1 | TGTGCCAGCAGCGGACAGGGTGGGGACAGTCAGTACTTC | CASSGQGGDSQYF
TRBJ2-7 | . | TRBV2 | TRBD1 | TGTGCCAGCGGTACGCAGGGGGCTCGCGAGCAGTACTTC | CASGTQGAREQYF
TRBJ1-5 | . | TRBV19 | TRBD1 | TGTGCCAGTAGTAACTCAGGGGGGACAGGGGGCTTCAATCAGCCCCAGCATTTT | CASSNSGGTGGFNQPQHF
TRBJ1-1 | . | TRBV4-3 | . | TGCGCCAGCAGCCAGATCGGTAGGGGGGGGAGAGCTTTCTTT | CASSQIGRGGRAFF
TRBJ2-6 | few | TRBV5-3 | . | TGTGCCAGAAGCTTGGCCGCAGGGGCTCGGGCCAACGTCCTGACTTTC | CARSLAAGARANVLTF
TRBJ2-5 | . | TRBV7-2 | . | TGTGCCAGCAGCTGGGACGCGGTGGGGGGAGGAGAGACCCAGTACTTC | CASSWDAVGGGETQYF
TRBJ2-2 | . | TRBV6-1 | . | TGTGCCAGCAGTGAAGGTCAGGGGTCCGGGGAGCTGTTTTTT | CASSEGQGSGELFF
TRBJ2-1 | few | TRBV7-9 | TRBD2 | TGTGCCAGCAGCTTAAAGGCTAGCGGCCACAATGAGCAGTTCTTC | CASSLKASGHNEQFF
TRBJ2-7 | . | TRBV5-1 | . | TGCGCCAGCAGCCGATACCCGGACAGCAGTTACGAGCAGTACTTC | CASSRYPDSSYEQYF
TRBJ2-2 | . | TRBV9 | . | TGTGCCAGCAGCGTAGAAGGAAGCGGCACCGGTATGAACACCGGGGAGCTGTTTTTT | CASSVEGSGTGMNTGELFF